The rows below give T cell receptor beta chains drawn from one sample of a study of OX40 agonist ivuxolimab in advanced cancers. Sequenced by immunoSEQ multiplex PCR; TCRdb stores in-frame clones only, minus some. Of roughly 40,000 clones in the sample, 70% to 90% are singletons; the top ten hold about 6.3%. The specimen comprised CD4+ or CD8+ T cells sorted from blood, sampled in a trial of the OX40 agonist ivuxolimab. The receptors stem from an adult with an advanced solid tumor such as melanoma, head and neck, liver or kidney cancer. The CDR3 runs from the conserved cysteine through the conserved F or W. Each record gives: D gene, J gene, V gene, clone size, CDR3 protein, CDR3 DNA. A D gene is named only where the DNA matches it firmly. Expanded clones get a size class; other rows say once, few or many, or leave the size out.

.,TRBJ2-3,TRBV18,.,CASSPGTNTDTQYF,TGTGCCAGCTCACCGGGTACTAACACAGATACGCAGTATTTT
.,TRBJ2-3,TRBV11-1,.,CASSLRDSTDTQYF,TGTGCCAGCAGCCTCCGGGACAGCACAGATACGCAGTATTTT
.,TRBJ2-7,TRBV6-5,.,CAVKGAGAAYEQYF,TGTGCCGTAAAGGGTGCGGGTGCCGCCTACGAGCAGTACTTC
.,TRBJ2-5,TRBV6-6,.,CASSYPNRDQETQYF,TGTGCCAGCAGTTACCCCAACAGGGACCAAGAGACCCAGTACTTC
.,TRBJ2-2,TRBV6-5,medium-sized,CASSRDFKTGELFF,TGTGCCAGCAGTCGGGACTTCAAGACCGGGGAGCTGTTTTTT
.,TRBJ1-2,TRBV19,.,CASSRQMDYGYTF,TGTGCCAGTAGCCGACAGATGGACTATGGCTACACCTTC
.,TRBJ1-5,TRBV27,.,CASSPRARRGYSNQPQHF,TGTGCCAGCAGTCCCCGGGCCCGGAGGGGGTATAGCAATCAGCCCCAGCATTTT
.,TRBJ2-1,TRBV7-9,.,CASSYKVNEQFF,TGTGCCAGCAGCTACAAGGTTAATGAGCAGTTCTTC
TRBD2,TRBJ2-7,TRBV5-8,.,CASSPQAGLPSYEQYF,TGTGCCAGCAGCCCTCAAGCGGGACTGCCATCCTACGAGCAGTACTTC
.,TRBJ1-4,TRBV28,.,CASRQEGANNEKLFF,TGTGCCAGCAGGCAGGAAGGGGCCAATAATGAAAAACTGTTTTTT
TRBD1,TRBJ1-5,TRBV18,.,CASSGQKNQPQHF,TGTGCCAGCTCGGGACAGAAGAATCAGCCCCAGCATTTT
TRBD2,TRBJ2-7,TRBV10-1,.,CASSSGGEGREQYF,TGCGCCAGCAGTAGCGGGGGAGAGGGACGCGAGCAGTACTTC
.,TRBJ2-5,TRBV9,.,CASSRDFVETQYF,TGTGCCAGCAGCCGGGACTTCGTCGAGACCCAGTACTTC
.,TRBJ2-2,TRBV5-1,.,CASSLGQLRATGELFF,TGCGCCAGCAGCTTGGGCCAACTCAGGGCTACCGGGGAGCTGTTTTTT
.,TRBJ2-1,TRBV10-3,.,CAISAARANGNEQFF,TGTGCCATCAGTGCGGCGCGGGCAAATGGCAATGAGCAGTTCTTC
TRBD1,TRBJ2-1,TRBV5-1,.,CASATGGLGNEQFF,TGCGCCAGCGCGACAGGGGGCCTCGGGAATGAGCAGTTCTTC
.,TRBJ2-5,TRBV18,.,CASSPSIVSQETQYF,TGTGCCAGCTCACCCTCGATTGTATCTCAAGAGACCCAGTACTTC
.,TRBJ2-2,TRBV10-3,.,CAISEWGIGELFF,TGTGCCATCAGTGAGTGGGGTATCGGGGAGCTGTTTTTT
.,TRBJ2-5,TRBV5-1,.,CASSQRDRLVYQETQYF,TGCGCCAGCAGCCAACGGGACCGTTTGGTGTACCAAGAGACCCAGTACTTC
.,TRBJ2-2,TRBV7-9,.,CASSPASKTGELFF,TGTGCCAGCAGTCCGGCGTCCAAAACCGGGGAGCTGTTTTTT
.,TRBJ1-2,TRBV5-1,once,CASSPEGGPYGYTF,TGCGCCAGCAGCCCAGAGGGGGGGCCCTATGGCTACACCTTC
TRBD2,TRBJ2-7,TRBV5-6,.,CASSLVAGGNSYEQYF,TGTGCCAGCAGCTTGGTCGCGGGAGGAAACTCCTACGAGCAGTACTTC
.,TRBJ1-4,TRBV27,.,CASSLGGNFNEKLFF,TGTGCCAGCAGTTTAGGAGGAAACTTTAATGAAAAACTGTTTTTT
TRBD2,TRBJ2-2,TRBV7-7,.,CASGDGVANTGELFF,TGTGCTAGCGGGGATGGAGTTGCGAACACCGGGGAGCTGTTTTTT
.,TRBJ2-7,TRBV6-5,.,CASSPDGSYEQYF,TGTGCCAGCAGCCCCGACGGGTCCTACGAGCAGTACTTC
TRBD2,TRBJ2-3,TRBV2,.,CASSQGGSLDTQYF,TGTGCCAGCAGTCAAGGCGGGAGTCTGGATACGCAGTATTTT
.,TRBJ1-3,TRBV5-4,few,CASSSQGSGNTIYF,TGTGCCAGCAGTTCCCAGGGAAGTGGAAACACCATATATTTT
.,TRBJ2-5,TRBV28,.,CASAGTVETQYF,TGTGCCAGCGCGGGGACAGTCGAGACCCAGTACTTC
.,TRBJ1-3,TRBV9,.,CASSGRQISGNTIYF,TGTGCCAGCAGCGGACGACAGATCTCTGGAAACACCATATATTTT
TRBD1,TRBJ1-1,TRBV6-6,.,CASSADRGTEAFF,TGTGCCAGCAGCGCGGACAGGGGCACTGAAGCTTTCTTT
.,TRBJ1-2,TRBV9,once,CASSQGTAYGYTF,TGTGCCAGCAGCCAAGGGACTGCCTATGGCTACACCTTC
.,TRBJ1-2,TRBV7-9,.,CASSPAGGGVVNGYTF,TGTGCCAGCAGCCCCGCTGGGGGGGGTGTCGTCAATGGCTACACCTTC
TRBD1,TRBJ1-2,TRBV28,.,CASQPSGTGNYGYTF,TGTGCCAGCCAACCATCCGGGACAGGGAATTATGGCTACACCTTC
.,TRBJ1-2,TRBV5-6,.,CASSLVSRTHGYTF,TGTGCCAGCAGCTTGGTTTCCCGAACGCATGGCTACACCTTC
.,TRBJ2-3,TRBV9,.,CASSVGQGNTDTQYF,TGTGCCAGCAGCGTAGGCCAGGGTAACACAGATACGCAGTATTTT
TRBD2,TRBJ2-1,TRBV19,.,CASTLGQRESYNEQFF,TGTGCCAGTACGCTAGGGCAGCGGGAGTCCTACAATGAGCAGTTCTTC
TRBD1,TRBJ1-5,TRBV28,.,CASSLRTGGFQPQHF,TGTGCCAGCAGTTTGAGGACAGGGGGCTTTCAGCCCCAGCATTTT
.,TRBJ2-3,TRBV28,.,CASSSGYRTDTQYF,TGTGCCAGCTCGAGCGGGTATAGGACAGATACGCAGTATTTT
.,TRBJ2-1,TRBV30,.,CAWSEGLAINEQFF,TGTGCCTGGAGTGAAGGACTGGCCATCAATGAGCAGTTCTTC
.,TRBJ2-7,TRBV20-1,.,CSARDYEQYF,TGCAGTGCTAGAGACTACGAGCAGTACTTC
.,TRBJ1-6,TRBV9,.,CASSVAQGLGSPLHF,TGTGCCAGCAGCGTAGCGCAGGGGTTGGGTTCACCCCTCCACTTT
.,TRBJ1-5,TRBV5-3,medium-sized,CARSPVGQFNQPQHF,TGTGCCAGAAGCCCGGTCGGACAGTTTAATCAGCCCCAGCATTTT
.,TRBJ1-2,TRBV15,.,CATSSGGLNYGYTF,TGTGCCACCAGCAGTGGGGGCCTTAACTATGGCTACACCTTC
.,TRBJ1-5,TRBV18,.,CASSPGQLSNQPQHF,TGTGCCAGCTCACCGGGACAACTTAGCAATCAGCCCCAGCATTTT
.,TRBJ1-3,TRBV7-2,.,CASSLLLSRAGNTIYF,TGTGCCAGCAGCTTACTTCTCTCCAGGGCTGGAAACACCATATATTTT
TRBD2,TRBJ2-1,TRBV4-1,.,CASGGGLAGTSSYNEQFF,TGCGCCAGCGGAGGGGGTCTAGCGGGGACCAGCTCCTACAATGAGCAGTTCTTC
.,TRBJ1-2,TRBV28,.,CASSLGRTSNYGYTF,TGTGCCAGCAGTTTAGGCCGGACCAGTAACTATGGCTACACCTTC
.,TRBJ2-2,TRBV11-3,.,CASSLHPGELFF,TGTGCCAGCAGCTTACATCCCGGGGAGCTGTTTTTT
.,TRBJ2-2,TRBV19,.,CASRPTGSAGELFF,TGTGCCAGTCGGCCCACAGGGTCGGCCGGGGAGCTGTTTTTT
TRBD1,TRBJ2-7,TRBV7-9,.,CASSLVDGQGYYEQYF,TGTGCCAGCAGCTTAGTTGACGGACAGGGATACTACGAGCAGTACTTC